This T cell receptor beta chain was sequenced during a study of T cell changes during pregnancy in multiple sclerosis. This clone has a handful of counts. Produced via immunoSEQ multiplex PCR; TCRdb's table is partial and in-frame only. The sample lists approximately 59,000 clones; under 95% were seen once. Per germline, CDR1 LGHNA and CDR2 YSLEER. CDR3 length equals 15 residues. Trimming took 3 bases from V and 2 from J, leaving 11 bases between them. Here the sequenced sample was peripheral blood, taken in the third trimester of pregnancy. This TCR derives from a female donor in good health, enrolled as a control in a pregnancy study. The chain carries TRBV4-3 and TRBJ2-1; D may be TRBD2 (6 bases). This CDR3 is CASSQTREPYNEQFF. CDR3 DNA sequence: TGCGCCAGCAGCCAGACCCGGGAGCCCTACAATGAGCAGTTCTTC.